The text below deals with one TCR beta chain. Its antigen remains undetermined. No much larger clone is present one base from it, and per-base qualities are unavailable. This sample is part of a study of T cell responses to AZD1222 COVID-19 vaccine (dated by TCRdb to the early 2020s). About the investigation overall: AZD1222 recipients with second doses at about 4 weeks or about 12 weeks were pooled, because spike-specific TCR depth and breadth did not differ between schedules. TCR sequencing covered 233 trial participants: 200 to 220 given two doses of AZD1222 and 26 given two doses of MenACWY control vaccine. Enrollment into the trials was organized by age into subgroups of 18-55, 56-69 and 70-plus years, and those subgroups contained approximately 150, 30 and 60 TCR-sequenced participants, respectively. The investigation overall reported the following: Participants were mostly white British, with more females than males. The authors suggested clonal diversity may have been underestimated. Because no day 14 peak-response samples were available, repertoires were characterized only after the peak T cell response. Epitopes outside the regions mutated in the B.1.351 and B.1.1.7 variants were reportedly recognized by nearly half of the unique spike-specific TCRs. Spike-specific TCR breadth and depth rose significantly after two AZD1222 doses compared with day 0 and with MenACWY recipients. Vaccine-associated CD4 TCRs spanned the whole spike protein, with dominant responses in regions 160-218 and 743-854. Conclusions about previously exposed vaccinees were limited because only 5 or 6 AZD1222 recipients were SARS-CoV-2 seropositive at baseline. The 56-69-year group was small, and its depth increase did not reach significance, likely because of low power.

Read against the paper, the sample's time point label means: baseline before first vaccination. Vaccinee samples were obtained from the UK trials COV001 and COV002, which included a single-blind randomized controlled phase 2/3 trial of AZD1222 (ChAdOx1 nCoV-19) in healthy adults. For TCRbeta chain sequencing, PBMC samples from trial participants were taken at day 0 and at day 28 after the second dose. The V end loses 7 bases and the J end loses 2 bases, and a stretch of 11 bases separates them. The germline V gene specifies MNHEY as CDR1 and SVGAGI as CDR2. Its CDR3 holds 13 amino acids, cysteine through phenylalanine. Just the 39-base CDR3 DNA is kept, in frame starting at base 1. The CDR3 regions of human TCRbeta chains were analyzed by immunosequencing. The authors processed their data as follows. Repertoire TCRs were matched against a reference library of SARS-CoV-2-specific TCRs generated with the MIRA antigen-specificity platform. Breadth was defined as the fraction of unique TCRs that were SARS-CoV-2-associated, and depth was defined as the fraction of total T cells that were SARS-CoV-2-associated. Each spike-specific TCR was assigned to its reactive spike region and to a CD4 or CD8 class using the MIRA data. Log10-transformed breadth and depth values were compared by one-way ANOVA with Sidak's multiple comparisons tests. Sourced from immuneACCESS, this table was stored by TCRdb with only in-frame sequences that have V and J called. A share of the clones is absent; for the studies checked, an unresolved V gene accounts for under half, and the remainder has no known explanation. For V, J and clone size, that table is used; D and trimming come from the DNA. The sample table holds around 130,000 clones, of which 94% were seen once. Together, the top ten hold under 7.5% of the sample.

The sequence derives from an adult in good health. The input for sequencing was peripheral blood, taken on day 0 of AZD1222 vaccination. The sequence joins TRBV6-5 to TRBJ1-1; the D gene cannot be resolved reliably. CDR3 protein: CASMEGTNTEAFF. The nucleotide sequence is TGTGCCAGCATGGAGGGCACCAACACTGAAGCTTTCTTT.